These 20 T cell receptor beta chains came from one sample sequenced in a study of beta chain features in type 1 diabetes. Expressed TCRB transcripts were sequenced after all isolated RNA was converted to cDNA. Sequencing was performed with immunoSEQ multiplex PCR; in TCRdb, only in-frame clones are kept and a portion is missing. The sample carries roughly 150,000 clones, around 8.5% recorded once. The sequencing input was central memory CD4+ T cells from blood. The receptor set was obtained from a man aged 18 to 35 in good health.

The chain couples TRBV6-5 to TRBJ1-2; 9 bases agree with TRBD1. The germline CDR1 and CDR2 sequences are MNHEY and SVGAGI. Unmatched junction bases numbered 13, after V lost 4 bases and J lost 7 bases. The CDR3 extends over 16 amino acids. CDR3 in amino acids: CASSFGPGQGMSGYTF. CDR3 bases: TGTGCCAGCAGTTTCGGACCCGGACAGGGGATGTCTGGCTACACCTTC.

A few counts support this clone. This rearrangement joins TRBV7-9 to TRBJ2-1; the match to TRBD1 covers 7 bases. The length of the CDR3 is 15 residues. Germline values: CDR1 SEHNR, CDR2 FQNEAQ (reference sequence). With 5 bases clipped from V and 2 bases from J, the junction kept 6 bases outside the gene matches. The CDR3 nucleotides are TGTGCCAGCAGCCGAAACCAGGGGGCCTACAATGAGCAGTTCTTC. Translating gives CASSRNQGAYNEQFF. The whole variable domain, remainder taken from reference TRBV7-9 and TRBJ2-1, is DTGVSQNPRHKITKRGQNVTFRCDPISEHNRLYWYRQTLGQGPEFLTYFQNEAQLEKSRLLSDRFSAERPKGSFSTLEIQRTEQGDSAMYLCASSRNQGAYNEQFFGPGTRLTVL.

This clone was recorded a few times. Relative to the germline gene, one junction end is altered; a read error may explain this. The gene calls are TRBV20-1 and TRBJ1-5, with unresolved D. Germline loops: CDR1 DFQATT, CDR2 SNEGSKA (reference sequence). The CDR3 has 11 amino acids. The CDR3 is CSARDQVELLF. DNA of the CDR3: TGCAGTGCTAGAGATCAGGTCGAACTGCTTTTT.

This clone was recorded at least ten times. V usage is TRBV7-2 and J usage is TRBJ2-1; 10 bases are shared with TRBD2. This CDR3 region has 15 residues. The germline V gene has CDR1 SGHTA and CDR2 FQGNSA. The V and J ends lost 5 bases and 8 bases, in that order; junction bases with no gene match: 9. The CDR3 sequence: CASSTTSGTPHEQFF. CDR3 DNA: TGTGCCAGCAGCACAACTAGCGGGACTCCGCATGAGCAGTTCTTC.

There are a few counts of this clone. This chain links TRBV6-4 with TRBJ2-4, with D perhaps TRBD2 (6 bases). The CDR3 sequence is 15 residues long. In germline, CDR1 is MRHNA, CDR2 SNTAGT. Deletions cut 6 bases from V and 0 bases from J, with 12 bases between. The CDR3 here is CASSRDFGAKNIQYF. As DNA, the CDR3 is TGTGCCAGCAGCCGGGACTTTGGAGCCAAAAACATTCAGTACTTC.

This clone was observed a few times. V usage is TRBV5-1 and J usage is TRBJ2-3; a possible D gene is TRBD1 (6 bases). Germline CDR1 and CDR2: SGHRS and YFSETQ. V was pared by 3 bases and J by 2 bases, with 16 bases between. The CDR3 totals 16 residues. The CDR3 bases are TGCGCCAGCAGCTCCAATACAGGGTTTGACACAGATACGCAGTATTTT. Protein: CASSSNTGFDTDTQYF.

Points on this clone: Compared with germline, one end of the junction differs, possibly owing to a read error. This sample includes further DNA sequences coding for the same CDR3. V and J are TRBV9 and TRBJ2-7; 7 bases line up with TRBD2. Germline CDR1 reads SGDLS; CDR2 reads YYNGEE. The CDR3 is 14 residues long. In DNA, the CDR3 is TGTGCCAGCAGCGTAGTGGCAGGCCGGGGGGAGCAATACTTC. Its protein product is CASSVVAGRGEQYF.

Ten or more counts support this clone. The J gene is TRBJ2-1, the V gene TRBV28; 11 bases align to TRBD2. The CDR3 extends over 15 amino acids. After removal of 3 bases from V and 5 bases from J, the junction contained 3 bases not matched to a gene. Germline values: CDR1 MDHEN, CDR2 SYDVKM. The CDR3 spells CASSFTSGSNNEQFF. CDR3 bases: TGTGCCAGCAGTTTCACTAGCGGGAGTAACAATGAGCAGTTCTTC.

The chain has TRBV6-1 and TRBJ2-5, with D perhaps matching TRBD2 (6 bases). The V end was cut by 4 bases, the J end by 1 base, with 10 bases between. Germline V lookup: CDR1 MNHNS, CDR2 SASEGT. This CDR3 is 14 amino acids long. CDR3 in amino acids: CASSGRLVQETQYF. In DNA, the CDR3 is TGTGCCAGCAGTGGTCGACTAGTCCAAGAGACCCAGTACTTC.

CDR3 region: CAWRRGTGPSPLHF. CDR3 nucleotide sequence: TGTGCCTGGAGAAGGGGGACAGGGCCTTCACCCCTCCACTTT. J is TRBJ1-6 and V is TRBV30, with TRBD1 identical over 9 bases. This CDR3 spans 14 amino acids. Trimming took 3 bases from V and 9 from J; bases not matched to a gene: 6. Germline V lookup: CDR1 GTSNPN, CDR2 SVGIG (reference sequence).

CDR3 nucleotide sequence: TGTGCCAGCAGCCGCGTGGGACAGGGTAATTCACCCCTCCACTTT. Amino acid sequence: CASSRVGQGNSPLHF. The chain links TRBV7-2 to TRBJ1-6; 9 bases map to TRBD1. Germline values: CDR1 SGHTA, CDR2 FQGNSA. The CDR3 sequence is 15 residues long. J lost 6 bases, V lost 5 bases, and 5 bases had no gene match.

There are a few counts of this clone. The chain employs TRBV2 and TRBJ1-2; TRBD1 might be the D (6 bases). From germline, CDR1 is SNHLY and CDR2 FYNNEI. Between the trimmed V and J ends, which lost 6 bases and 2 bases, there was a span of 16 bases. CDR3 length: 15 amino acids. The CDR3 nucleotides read TGTGCCAGCAGGGAAAAGGACAGATCCAACTATGGCTACACCTTC. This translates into CASREKDRSNYGYTF.

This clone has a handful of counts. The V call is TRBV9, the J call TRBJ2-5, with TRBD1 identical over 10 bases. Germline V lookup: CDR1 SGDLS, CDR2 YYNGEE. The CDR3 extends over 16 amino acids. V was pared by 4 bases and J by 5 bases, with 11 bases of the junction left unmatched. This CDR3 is CASSKGDRGPGETQYF. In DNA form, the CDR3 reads TGTGCCAGCAGCAAGGGGGACAGGGGACCGGGGGAGACCCAGTACTTC.

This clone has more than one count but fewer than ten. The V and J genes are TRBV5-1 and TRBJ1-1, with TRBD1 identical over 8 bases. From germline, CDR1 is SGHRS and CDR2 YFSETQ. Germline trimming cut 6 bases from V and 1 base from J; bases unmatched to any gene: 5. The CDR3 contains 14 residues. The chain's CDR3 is CASTTTGENTEAFF. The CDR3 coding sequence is TGCGCCAGCACCACGACAGGGGAGAACACTGAAGCTTTCTTT.

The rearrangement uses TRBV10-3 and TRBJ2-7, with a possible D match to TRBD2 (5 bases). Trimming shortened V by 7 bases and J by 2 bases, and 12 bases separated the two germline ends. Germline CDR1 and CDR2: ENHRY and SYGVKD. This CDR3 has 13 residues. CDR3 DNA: TGTGCCATCATGGGGAACGGGGCCTACGAGCAGTACTTC. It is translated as CAIMGNGAYEQYF.

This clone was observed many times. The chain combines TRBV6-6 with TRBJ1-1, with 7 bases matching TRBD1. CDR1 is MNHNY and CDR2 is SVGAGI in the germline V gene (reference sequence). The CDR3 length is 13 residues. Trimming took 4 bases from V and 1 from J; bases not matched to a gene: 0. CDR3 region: CASSSGGNTEAFF. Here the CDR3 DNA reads TGTGCCAGCAGTTCAGGGGGGAACACTGAAGCTTTCTTT.

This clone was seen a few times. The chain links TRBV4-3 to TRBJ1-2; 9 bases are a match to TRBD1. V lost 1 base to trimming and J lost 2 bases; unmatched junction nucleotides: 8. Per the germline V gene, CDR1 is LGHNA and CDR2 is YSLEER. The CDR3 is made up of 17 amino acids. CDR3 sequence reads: CASSQGDRDFSNYGYTF. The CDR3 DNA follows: TGCGCCAGCAGCCAAGGGGACAGGGATTTCTCGAACTATGGCTACACCTTC.

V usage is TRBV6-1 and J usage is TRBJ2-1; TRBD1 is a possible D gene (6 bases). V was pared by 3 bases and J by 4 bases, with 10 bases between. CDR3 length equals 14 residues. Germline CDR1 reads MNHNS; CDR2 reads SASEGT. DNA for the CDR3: TGTGCCAGCAGTGATAGGCAGGGGTACAATGAGCAGTTCTTC. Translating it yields CASSDRQGYNEQFF.

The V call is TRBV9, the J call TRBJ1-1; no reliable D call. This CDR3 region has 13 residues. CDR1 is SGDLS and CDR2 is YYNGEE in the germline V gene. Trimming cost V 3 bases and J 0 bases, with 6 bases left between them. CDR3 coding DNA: TGTGCCAGCAGCGCGTCAGTGAACACTGAAGCTTTCTTT. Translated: CASSASVNTEAFF. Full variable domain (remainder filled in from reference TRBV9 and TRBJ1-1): DSGVTQTPKHLITATGQRVTLRCSPRSGDLSVYWYQQSLDQGLQFLIQYYNGEERAKGNILERFSAQQFPDLHSELNLSSLELGDSALYFCASSASVNTEAFFGQGTRLTVV.

The CDR3 protein is CASRPRNTEAFF. The CDR3 DNA reads as TGTGCCAGCAGACCGAGGAACACTGAAGCTTTCTTT. The chain uses TRBV7-2 and TRBJ1-1; no clear D. The CDR3 loop spans 12 amino acids. Germline V lookup: CDR1 SGHTA, CDR2 FQGNSA. The V gene lost 6 bases and the J gene lost 1 base, with 6 bases spanning the gap.